This T cell receptor (beta chain) was sequenced during a study of Ad26.COV2.S vaccination and SARS-CoV-2 variants. Whole-study context: Once or twice, 56 days apart, Ad26.COV2.S was delivered intramuscularly. Regarding the study as a whole: The study found similar non-spike TCR breadth in vaccine and placebo recipients. Overall T cell responses may have been underestimated by the analyses of TCR breadth and depth. Placebo recipients trailed vaccine recipients in spike-specific TCR breadth.

Treatment denoted: over 15 received Ad26.COV2.S at low or high dose, single or two shots; about five received placebo; per-sample allocation not given. Collection of the samples took place on day 63 after the first injection of vaccine or placebo. Sequencing was performed with immunoSEQ multiplex PCR; in TCRdb, only in-frame clones are kept and a portion is missing. Of 400,000 to 450,000 clones in the sample, around 90% were seen once. Trimming left V 6 bases short and J 6 bases short, with 9 bases between. Germline assignment: CDR1 SEHNR and CDR2 FQNEAQ (reference sequence). The CDR3 consists of 11 residues. This clone has only one observation. Its antigen remains unidentified.

This sample comprised peripheral blood, obtained in a trial of Ad26.COV2.S vaccine versus placebo. This chain links TRBV7-9 with TRBJ2-7; D not resolved. The TCR originated in a person aged 18 to 65 who received the Ad26.COV2.S COVID-19 vaccine or a placebo. The CDR3 DNA reads as TGTGCCAGCAGTCTTGACCTCGAGCAGTACTTC. Its translation is CASSLDLEQYF.